This passage covers 16 T cell receptor beta chains from one sample sequenced in a study of early T cells in non-severe SARS-CoV-2 infection. MiXCR, run by TCRdb on the 5' RACE reads, gives a single entry per CDR3 protein. The sample consists of about 67,000 distinct CDR3 sequences, more than 9% of them appearing once. Specimen: whole blood. These receptors all come from an adult who was a healthcare worker with PCR-confirmed SARS-CoV-2 infection or an uninfected control (not recorded which).

This clonotype has more than one count but fewer than ten. The V call is TRBV11-2, the J call TRBJ2-3, with D perhaps matching TRBD2 (7 bases). CDR1 is SGHAT and CDR2 is FQNNGV in the germline V gene. The CDR3 is 15 residues long. The V end lost 1 base, the J end lost 2 bases, and 10 bases lay between the germline ends. The CDR3 sequence: CASSLGGGHTDTQYF. CDR3 in DNA: TGTGCCAGCAGCTTAGGCGGGGGACACACAGATACGCAGTATTTT.

This clonotype has at least ten counts. This chain links TRBV3-1 with TRBJ2-2; maybe TRBD1 (6 bases). Germline-derived CDR1 and CDR2 are LGHDT and YNNKEL (reference sequence). V was trimmed by 4 bases and J by 5 bases, leaving 20 bases between them. This CDR3 spans 17 amino acids. In nucleotides, the CDR3 is TGTGCCAGCAGCCCCGCCAAGAAGGACAGAAGGACCGGGGAGCTGTTTTTT. As protein: CASSPAKKDRRTGELFF.

This clonotype has ten or more counts. The chain employs TRBV2 and TRBJ2-7; TRBD1 matches at 7 bases. The CDR3 runs to 13 residues. V lost 4 bases, J lost 7 bases, and 7 bases stayed unmatched. Germline V gene sequence: CDR1 SNHLY, CDR2 FYNNEI. CDR3 loop: CASSGPGGREQYF. CDR3 bases: TGTGCCAGCAGTGGTCCAGGGGGACGGGAGCAGTACTTC.

This clonotype appeared many times. This chain links TRBV18 with TRBJ1-5; weak D call: TRBD1 (6 bases). Germline CDR1 and CDR2: KGHSH and LQKENI. V was shortened by 3 bases and J by 3 bases, with 12 bases between the two germline ends. The CDR3 contains 15 residues. The CDR3 coding sequence is TGTGCCAGCTCACCCGGGGGGCCCCCCAATCAGCCCCAGCATTTT. Its protein product is CASSPGGPPNQPQHF.

This clonotype showed up just a few times. This chain connects TRBV19 to TRBJ2-7; D is tentatively TRBD1 or TRBD2 (5 bases each). This CDR3 has 13 amino acids. Germline values: CDR1 LNHDA, CDR2 SQIVND (reference sequence). V was pared by 6 bases and J by 7 bases, with 16 bases between. The CDR3 sequence is CASRTGTLGEQYF. The CDR3 DNA follows: TGTGCCAGTAGGACCGGGACCCTCGGGGAGCAGTACTTC.

The genes are TRBV20-1 and TRBJ1-2; D might be TRBD1 (5 bases). Per germline, CDR1 DFQATT and CDR2 SNEGSKA (reference sequence). There are 13 residues in the CDR3. Trimming stripped 5 bases from V and 8 bases from J, with 18 bases between. The CDR3 nucleotides are TGCAGTGCTGCTCGGGGCAGGGCAGCCGGCTACACCTTC. As protein: CSAARGRAAGYTF.

This clonotype was found many times. This chain links TRBV6-6 with TRBJ2-5, with D perhaps TRBD2 (6 bases). CDR3 length: 15 amino acids. Deletions cut 4 bases from V and 3 bases from J, with 15 bases between. Germline V gene lookup returns CDR1 MNHNY and CDR2 SVGAGI (reference sequence). The CDR3 sequence is CASSSGVGSKETQYF. CDR3 nucleotide sequence: TGTGCCAGCAGTTCGGGGGTCGGGTCGAAAGAGACCCAGTACTTC.

The chain is built from TRBV18 and TRBJ1-4; TRBD1 matches 7 bases. The J segment lost 8 bases and the V segment lost 2 bases, leaving 8 bases of the junction unmatched. This CDR3 contains 15 residues. Germline V gives CDR1 KGHSH, CDR2 LQKENI. The CDR3: CASSPMTGLKEKLFF. In nucleotides, the CDR3 is TGTGCCAGCTCACCAATGACAGGGCTGAAGGAAAAACTGTTTTTT.

This clonotype was counted only a few times. The chain joins TRBV28 to TRBJ1-5; 10 nucleotides align to TRBD1. Germline CDR1 and CDR2: MDHEN and SYDVKM. V was clipped by 8 bases and J by 2 bases; unmatched bases: 0. The CDR3 runs 13 residues. DNA for the CDR3: TGTGCCAGCGGGACAGGGGGCAATCAGCCCCAGCATTTT. Protein sequence: CASGTGGNQPQHF.

This clonotype was counted between two and nine times. The V call is TRBV24-1, the J call TRBJ2-1; the D is unclear. Germline loops: CDR1 KGHDR, CDR2 SFDVKD. V shed 4 bases and J shed 7 bases, with 10 bases lying between them. The CDR3 is 13 residues long. The CDR3 DNA sequence: TGTGCCACCAGTGACGGCACCAGGAATGAGCAGTTCTTC. Translated: CATSDGTRNEQFF.

V gene TRBV15 combines with J gene TRBJ2-7; D remains ambiguous. The CDR3 covers 13 residues. Germline V lookup: CDR1 LNHNV, CDR2 YYDKDF (reference sequence). Trimming pared 5 bases from V and 1 base from J, leaving 9 bases between. CDR3 nucleotides: TGTGCCACCAGCCGCAGTCGGTCCTACGAGCAGTACTTC. This translates into CATSRSRSYEQYF.

This clonotype occurred many times. The chain combines TRBV4-1 with TRBJ2-7; 7 bases map to TRBD2. CDR1 MGHRA and CDR2 YSYEKL come from the germline V gene. Germline trimming cut 4 bases from V and 7 bases from J; bases unmatched to any gene: 16. The CDR3 consists of 16 residues. CDR3 DNA sequence: TGCGCCAGCAGCCCCTTCGGGGGGATGGGTTCGGGAGAGCAGTACTTC. Amino acid sequence: CASSPFGGMGSGEQYF.

In this sample, this clonotype turned up a few times. The rearrangement links TRBV11-3 to TRBJ2-3; TRBD1 matches 7 bases. V shed 4 bases and J 1 base; nucleotides not matched to a gene: 2. CDR1 and CDR2 (germline): SGHNT, YENEEA. The CDR3 consists of 14 residues. The CDR3 region has the DNA TGTGCCAGCAGCTCGGACAGGCGCACAGATACGCAGTATTTT. It yields the protein CASSSDRRTDTQYF.

Ten or more counts support this clonotype. The V and J genes are TRBV7-3 and TRBJ2-1; D may be TRBD1 or TRBD2 (5 bases each). CDR1 is SGHTA, CDR2 FQGTGA, per germline. V dropped 5 bases and J dropped 4 bases, with 15 bases sitting between them. The length of the CDR3 is 15 residues. This chain's CDR3 is CASSPGTGPYNEQFF. CDR3 in DNA: TGTGCCAGCAGCCCCGGGACCGGGCCTTACAATGAGCAGTTCTTC. Looking up the rest from reference TRBV7-3 and TRBJ2-1 gives the full variable domain: GAGVSQTPSNKVTEKGKYVELRCDPISGHTALYWYRQSLGQGPEFLIYFQGTGAADDSGLPNDRFFAVRPEGSVSTLKIQRTERGDSAVYLCASSPGTGPYNEQFFGPGTRLTVL.

The rearrangement links TRBV29-1 to TRBJ1-3; D call uncertain. The CDR3 totals 13 residues. Germline V gene data show CDR1 as SQVTM and CDR2 as ANQGSEA. The V end lost 4 bases, the J end lost 1 base, and 8 bases lay between the germline ends. For the CDR3, the DNA is TGCAGCGTTGGTCCGGCGTCTGGAAACACCATATATTTT. It translates to CSVGPASGNTIYF. The full variable domain, its missing parts supplied by reference TRBV29-1 and TRBJ1-3, is SAVISQKPSRDICQRGTSLTIQCQVDSQVTMMFWYRQQPGQSLTLIATANQGSEATYESGFVIDKFPISRPNLTFSTLTVSNMSPEDSSIYLCSVGPASGNTIYFGEGSWLTVV.

This clonotype was detected ten times or more. The gene calls are TRBV29-1 and TRBJ2-3; the D gene is possibly TRBD1 (5 bases). V was clipped by 4 bases and J by 6 bases, with 17 bases between them. Germline loops: CDR1 SQVTM, CDR2 ANQGSEA. The length of the CDR3 is 14 residues. CDR3 residues: CSVVVVYGADTQYF. DNA for the CDR3: TGCAGCGTTGTTGTGGTTTATGGGGCCGATACGCAGTATTTT.